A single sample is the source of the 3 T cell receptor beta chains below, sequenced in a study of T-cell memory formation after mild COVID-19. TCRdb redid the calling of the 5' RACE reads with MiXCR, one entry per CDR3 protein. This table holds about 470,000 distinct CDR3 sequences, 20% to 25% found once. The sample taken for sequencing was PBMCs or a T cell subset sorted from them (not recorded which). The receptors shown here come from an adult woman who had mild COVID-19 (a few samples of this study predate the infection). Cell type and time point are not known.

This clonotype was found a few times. The CDR3 loop reads CASSLGTGVKETQYF. CDR3 bases: TGTGCCAGCAGCTTAGGGACAGGGGTAAAAGAGACCCAGTACTTC. This chain links TRBV11-2 with TRBJ2-5; 9 nucleotides line up with TRBD1. The CDR3 consists of 15 residues. Germline V gives CDR1 SGHAT, CDR2 FQNNGV. The V and J ends lost 1 base and 3 bases, in that order; junction bases with no gene match: 3.

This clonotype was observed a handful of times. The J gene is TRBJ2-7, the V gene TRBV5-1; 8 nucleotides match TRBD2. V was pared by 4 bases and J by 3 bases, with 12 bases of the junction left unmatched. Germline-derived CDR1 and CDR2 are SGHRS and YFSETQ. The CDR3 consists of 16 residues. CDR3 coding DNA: TGCGCCAGCAGCCCGGCGGGAGGCGGACTAAACTACGAGCAGTACTTC. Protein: CASSPAGGGLNYEQYF.

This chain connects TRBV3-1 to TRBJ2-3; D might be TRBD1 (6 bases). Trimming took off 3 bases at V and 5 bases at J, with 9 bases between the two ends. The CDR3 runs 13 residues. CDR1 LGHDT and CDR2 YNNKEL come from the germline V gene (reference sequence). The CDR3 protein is CASSQQDRDTQYF. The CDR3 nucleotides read TGTGCCAGCAGCCAGCAGGACAGAGATACGCAGTATTTT.